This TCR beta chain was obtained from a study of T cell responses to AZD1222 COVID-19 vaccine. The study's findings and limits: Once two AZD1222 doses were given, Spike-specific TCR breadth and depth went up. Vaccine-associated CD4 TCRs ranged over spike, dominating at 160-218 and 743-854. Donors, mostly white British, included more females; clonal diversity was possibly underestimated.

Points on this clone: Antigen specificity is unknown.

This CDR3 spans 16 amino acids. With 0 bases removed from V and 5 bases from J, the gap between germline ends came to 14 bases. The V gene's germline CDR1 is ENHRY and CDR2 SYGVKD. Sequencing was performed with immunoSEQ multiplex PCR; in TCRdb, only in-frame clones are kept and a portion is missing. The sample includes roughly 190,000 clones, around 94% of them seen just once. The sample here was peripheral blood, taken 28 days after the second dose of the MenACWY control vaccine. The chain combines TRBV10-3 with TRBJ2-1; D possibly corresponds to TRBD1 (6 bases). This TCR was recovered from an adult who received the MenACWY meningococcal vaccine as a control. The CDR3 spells CAISESYRQANNEQFF. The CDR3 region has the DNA TGTGCCATCAGTGAGTCATACAGACAGGCGAACAATGAGCAGTTCTTC.